This T cell receptor beta chain was captured in a study of blood T cell repertoires in COVID-19. Overall study context: Spain, Italy and the United States supplied samples that represented acute and convalescent COVID-19. Nucleic acid was either cDNA or gDNA, and it came from T cells, B-cell-depleted T cells, or PBMCs.

In germline, CDR1 is GTSNPN, CDR2 SVGIG (reference sequence). The CDR3 is 16 amino acids. V was shortened by 4 bases and J by 2 bases, with 15 bases between the two germline ends. Source study methods: Nucleated cell number was recorded as an estimate derived from reference gene primer amplification. The data were produced by immunoSEQ multiplex PCR, yet TCRdb's version contains in-frame clones alone and is incomplete. V and J calls and clone size are as listed in that table; D and trimming were resolved from the DNA. The data hold 65,000 to 70,000 clones, with roughly 87% observed a single time. This clonotype was obtained from a man older than 75 with acute or convalescent COVID-19. The V gene is TRBV30, the J gene TRBJ2-6; tentatively, D is TRBD1 (6 bases). Sequencing input: peripheral blood. The CDR3 bases are TGTGCCTGGAAAGCCCAGGGGTCCCCTGGGGCCAACGTCCTGACTTTC. It specifies CAWKAQGSPGANVLTF. Based on the CDR3 plus reference TRBV30 and TRBJ2-6, the full variable domain is SQTIHQWPATLVQPVGSPLSLECTVEGTSNPNLYWYRQAAGRGLQLLFYSVGIGQISSEVPQNLSASRPQDRQFILSSKKLLLSDSGFYLCAWKAQGSPGANVLTFGAGSRLTVL.